This T cell receptor (beta chain) originates from a study of blood T cell repertoires in COVID-19. Study information: Material from acute and convalescent COVID-19 was sourced from the United States, Italy and Spain. The cDNA or gDNA used as material had been derived from T cells, B-cell-depleted T cells, or PBMCs.

How the authors handled the data: The assay estimated nucleated cells by amplifying reference gene primers. Produced via immunoSEQ multiplex PCR; TCRdb's table is partial and in-frame only. V and J calls and clone size are given by that table; D and trimming were obtained from the DNA. Of around 400,000 clones listed, around 87% are singletons. This CDR3 spans 22 amino acids. V trimming: 0 bases; J trimming: 0 bases; junction bases outside the gene matches: 18. The germline V gene has CDR1 SGHRS and CDR2 YFSETQ. Those enrolled in Seattle joined during active infection and were followed longitudinally afterward.

The sample comprised peripheral blood. This chain uses TRBV5-1 with TRBJ1-5, with TRBD1 identical over 10 bases. The TCR was taken from a woman aged 60-70 years with COVID-19, enrolled during active disease. CDR3 sequence (DNA): TGCGCCAGCAGCTTGGCGACGATCGGGACAGGGGCTATTCCATATAGCAATCAGCCCCAGCATTTT. Its protein product is CASSLATIGTGAIPYSNQPQHF.